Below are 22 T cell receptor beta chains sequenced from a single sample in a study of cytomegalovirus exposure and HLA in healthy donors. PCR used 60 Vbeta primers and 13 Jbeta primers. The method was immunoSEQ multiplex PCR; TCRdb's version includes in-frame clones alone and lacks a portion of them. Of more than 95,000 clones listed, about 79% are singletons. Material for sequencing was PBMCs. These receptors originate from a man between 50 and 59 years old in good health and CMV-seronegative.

CDR3: CASIKQGAEAFF. CDR3 bases: TGTGCCAGCATTAAACAGGGAGCTGAAGCTTTCTTT. The rearrangement links TRBV6-5 to TRBJ1-1; tentative D call: TRBD1 (6 bases). This CDR3 spans 12 amino acids. The V end was cut by 7 bases, the J end by 6 bases, with 12 bases between. Germline CDR1 reads MNHEY; CDR2 reads SVGAGI.

CDR3: CATFNPGNRHLHF. The CDR3, as DNA: TGTGCCACTTTTAATCCGGGAAATCGACACCTCCACTTT. This chain joins TRBV6-5 and TRBJ1-6; D remains unclear. The CDR3 extends over 13 amino acids. Germline-derived CDR1 and CDR2 are MNHEY and SVGAGI. Trimming took off 10 bases at V and 15 bases at J, with 22 bases between the two ends.

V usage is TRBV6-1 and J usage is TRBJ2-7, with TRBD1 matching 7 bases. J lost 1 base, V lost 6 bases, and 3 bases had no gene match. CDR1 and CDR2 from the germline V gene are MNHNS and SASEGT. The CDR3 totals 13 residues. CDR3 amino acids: CASRETGSYEQYV. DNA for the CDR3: TGTGCCAGCAGGGAGACAGGGTCCTACGAGCAGTACGTC.

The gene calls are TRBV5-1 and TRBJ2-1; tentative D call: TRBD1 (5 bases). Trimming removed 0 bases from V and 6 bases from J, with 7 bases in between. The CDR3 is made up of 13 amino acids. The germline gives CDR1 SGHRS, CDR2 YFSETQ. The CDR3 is CASSLDRLNEQFF. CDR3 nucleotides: TGCGCCAGCAGCTTGGACAGGCTCAATGAGCAGTTCTTC.

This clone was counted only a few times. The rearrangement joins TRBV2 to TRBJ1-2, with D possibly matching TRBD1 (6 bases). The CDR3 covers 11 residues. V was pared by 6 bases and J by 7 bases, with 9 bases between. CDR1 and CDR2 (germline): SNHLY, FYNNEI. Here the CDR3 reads CASSRGIGYTF. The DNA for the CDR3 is TGTGCCAGCAGCAGGGGCATTGGCTACACCTTC.

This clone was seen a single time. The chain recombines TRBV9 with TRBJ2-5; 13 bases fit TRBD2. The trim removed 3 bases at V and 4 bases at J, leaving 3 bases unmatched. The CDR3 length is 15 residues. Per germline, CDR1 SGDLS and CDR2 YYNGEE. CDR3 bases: TGTGCCAGCAGCGACGGACTAGCGGGGGTAGAGACCCAGTACTTC. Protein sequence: CASSDGLAGVETQYF.

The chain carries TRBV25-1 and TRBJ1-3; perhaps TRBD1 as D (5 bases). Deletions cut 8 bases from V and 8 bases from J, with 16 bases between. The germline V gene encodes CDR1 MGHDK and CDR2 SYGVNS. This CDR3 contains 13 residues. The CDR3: CASAHGASDTIYF. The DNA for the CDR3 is TGTGCCAGCGCCCATGGGGCTTCGGACACCATATATTTT. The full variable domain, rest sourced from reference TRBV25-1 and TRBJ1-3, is EADIYQTPRYLVIGTGKKITLECSQTMGHDKMYWYQQDPGMELHLIHYSYGVNSTEKGDLSSESTVSRIRTEHFPLTLESARPSHTSQYLCASAHGASDTIYFGEGSWLTVV.

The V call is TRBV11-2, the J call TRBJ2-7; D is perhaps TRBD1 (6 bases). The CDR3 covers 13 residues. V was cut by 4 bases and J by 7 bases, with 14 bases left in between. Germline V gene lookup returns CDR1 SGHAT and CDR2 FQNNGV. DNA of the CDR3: TGTGCCAGCAGCTCAGGGGTAACACGAGAGCAGTACGTC. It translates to CASSSGVTREQYV.

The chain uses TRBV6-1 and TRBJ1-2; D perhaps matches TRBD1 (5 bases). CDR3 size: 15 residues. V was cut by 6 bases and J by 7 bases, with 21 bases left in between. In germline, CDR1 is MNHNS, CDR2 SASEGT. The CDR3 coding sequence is TGTGCCAGCAGAAAGCCGGCGGGGGGGGGAAGTGGCTACACCTTC. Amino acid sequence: CASRKPAGGGSGYTF.

DNA of the CDR3: TGCGCCAGCAGCCGGCGGACTCTTCTCCACAATGAGCAGTTCTTC. Amino acids: CASSRRTLLHNEQFF. This sequence joins TRBV5-1 and TRBJ2-1; tentative D call: TRBD2 (5 bases). This CDR3 is built from 15 residues. Germline loops: CDR1 SGHRS, CDR2 YFSETQ. Trimming removed 4 bases at V and 5 bases at J, with 16 bases between.

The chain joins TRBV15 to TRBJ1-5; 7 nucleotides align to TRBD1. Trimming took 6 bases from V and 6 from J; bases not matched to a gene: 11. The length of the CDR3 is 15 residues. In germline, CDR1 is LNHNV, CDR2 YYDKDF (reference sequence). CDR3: CATRADRASFQPQHF. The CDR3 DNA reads TGTGCCACCAGAGCTGACAGGGCGTCGTTTCAGCCCCAGCATTTT.

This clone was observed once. The CDR3 DNA follows: TGTGCCAGCATTATAAACAGGGGCCCCGGGGAAGCTTTCTTT. Translation: CASIINRGPGEAFF. The chain carries TRBV2 and TRBJ1-1, with 7 nucleotides matching TRBD1. CDR1 and CDR2 from the germline V gene are SNHLY and FYNNEI. V trimming: 7 bases; J trimming: 8 bases; junction bases outside the gene matches: 13. The CDR3 sequence is 14 residues long.

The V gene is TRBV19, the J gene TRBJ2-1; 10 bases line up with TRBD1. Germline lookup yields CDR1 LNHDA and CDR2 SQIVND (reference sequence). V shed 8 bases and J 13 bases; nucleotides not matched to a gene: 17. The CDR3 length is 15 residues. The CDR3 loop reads CASCLQLRRQGAQFF. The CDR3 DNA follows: TGTGCCAGTTGTTTACAGCTGAGACGACAGGGGGCACAGTTCTTC.

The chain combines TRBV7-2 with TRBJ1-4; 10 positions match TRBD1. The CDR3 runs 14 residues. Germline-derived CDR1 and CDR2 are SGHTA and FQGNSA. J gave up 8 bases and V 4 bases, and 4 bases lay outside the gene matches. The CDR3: CASSSGGQGEKLFF. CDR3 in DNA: TGTGCCAGCAGCTCAGGGGGACAGGGGGAAAAACTGTTTTTT.

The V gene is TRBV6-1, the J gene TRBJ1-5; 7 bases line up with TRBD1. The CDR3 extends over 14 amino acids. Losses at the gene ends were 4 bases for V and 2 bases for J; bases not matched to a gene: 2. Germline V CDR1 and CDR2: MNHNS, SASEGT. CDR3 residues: CASSATGGNQPQHF. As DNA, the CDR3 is TGTGCCAGCAGTGCTACAGGGGGCAATCAGCCCCAGCATTTT.

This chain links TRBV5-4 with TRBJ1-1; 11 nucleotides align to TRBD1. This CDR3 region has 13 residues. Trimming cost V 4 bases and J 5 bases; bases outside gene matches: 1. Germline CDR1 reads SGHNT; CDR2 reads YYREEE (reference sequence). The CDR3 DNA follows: TGTGCCAGCAGCCGGGACAGGGGGACTGAAGCTTTCTTT. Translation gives CASSRDRGTEAFF.

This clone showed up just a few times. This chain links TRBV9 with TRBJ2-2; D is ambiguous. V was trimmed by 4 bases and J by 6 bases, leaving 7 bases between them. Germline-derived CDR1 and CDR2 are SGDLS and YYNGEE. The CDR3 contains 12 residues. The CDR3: CASSLVAGELFF. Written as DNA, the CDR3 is TGTGCCAGCAGCCTGGTAGCCGGGGAGCTGTTTTTT.

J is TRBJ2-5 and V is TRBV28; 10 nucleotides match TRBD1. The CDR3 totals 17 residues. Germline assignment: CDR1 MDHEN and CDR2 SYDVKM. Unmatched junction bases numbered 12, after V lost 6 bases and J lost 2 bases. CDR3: CASSLGQGGSWQETQYF. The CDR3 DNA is TGTGCCAGCAGCCTCGGACAGGGGGGAAGTTGGCAAGAGACCCAGTACTTC.

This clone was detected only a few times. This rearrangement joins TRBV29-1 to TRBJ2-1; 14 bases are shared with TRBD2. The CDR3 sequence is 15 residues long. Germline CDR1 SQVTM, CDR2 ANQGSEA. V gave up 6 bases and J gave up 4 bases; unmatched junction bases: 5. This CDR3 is CSVRTSGGTYNEQFF. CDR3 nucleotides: TGCAGCGTCCGGACTAGCGGGGGGACTTACAATGAGCAGTTCTTC.

The CDR3 DNA reads as TGTGCCAGCAGCATCCGCGCGGGAATGAACACTGAAGCTTTCTTT. Translation gives CASSIRAGMNTEAFF. V gene TRBV5-5 combines with J gene TRBJ1-1; no reliable D call. The germline V gene has CDR1 SGHKS and CDR2 YYEKEE (reference sequence). The CDR3 spans 15 residues. The germline V and J ends were trimmed by 4 bases and 0 bases, with 13 bases remaining between them. The whole variable domain, filled in from reference TRBV5-5 and TRBJ1-1, reads DAGVTQSPTHLIKTRGQQVTLRCSPISGHKSVSWYQQVLGQGPQFIFQYYEKEERGRGNFPDRFSARQFPNYSSELNVNALLLGDSALYLCASSIRAGMNTEAFFGQGTRLTVV.

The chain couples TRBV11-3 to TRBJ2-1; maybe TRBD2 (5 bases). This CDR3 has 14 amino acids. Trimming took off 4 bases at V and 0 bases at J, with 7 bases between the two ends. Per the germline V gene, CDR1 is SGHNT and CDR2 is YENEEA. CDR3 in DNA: TGTGCCAGCAGCTATGAGGGCTCCTACAATGAGCAGTTCTTC. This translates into CASSYEGSYNEQFF.

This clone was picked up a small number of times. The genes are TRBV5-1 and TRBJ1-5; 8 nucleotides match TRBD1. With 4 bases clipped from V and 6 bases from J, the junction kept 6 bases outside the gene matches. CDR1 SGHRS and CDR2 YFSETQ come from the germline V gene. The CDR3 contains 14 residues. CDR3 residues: CASSPTGGGQPQHF. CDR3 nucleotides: TGCGCCAGCAGCCCCACAGGGGGAGGTCAGCCCCAGCATTTT.